The clone carrying this T cell receptor beta chain appeared a single time. The antigen remains unidentified. A read error is the likely source, as a far larger clone sits one nucleotide away. This sample was included in a study of blood T cells in healthy people across ages. Notes on the study in general: Long-lived donors carried more naive CD4+ cells and greater diversity than aged donors.

This CDR3 has 12 residues. The V end was cut by 2 bases, the J end by 11 bases, with 10 bases between. Germline V gene lookup returns CDR1 SGHTA and CDR2 FQGNSA. Using a J-beta primer mix together with a sample-barcoded 5' primer, a second PCR was run for roughly 7 to 12 cycles. MiXCR, applied by TCRdb to the 5' RACE reads, yields one record per CDR3 protein. The sample carries around 1.7 million distinct CDR3 sequences, approximately 28% recorded once. J is TRBJ1-5 and V is TRBV7-2; D ambiguous. The receptor was isolated from a woman aged 25 to 39 in good health. The sample taken for sequencing was blood. The CDR3 loop is CASSLSGQSQHF. In DNA form, the CDR3 reads TGTGCCAGCAGCTTATCCGGGCAGTCCCAGCATTTT.